The 6 T cell receptor beta chains below were found in one sample sequenced in a study of Ad26.COV2.S vaccination and SARS-CoV-2 variants. The table came from immunoSEQ multiplex PCR; TCRdb's copy has only in-frame clones and leaves some out. The top ten clones hold approximately 4% of a sample with roughly 380,000 clones, roughly 90% of them seen once. Treatment reported: some 19 received Ad26.COV2.S at low or high dose, single or two shots; roughly five received placebo; per-sample allocation not given. Sampling was done on day 63 after the first vaccine or placebo injection. Sequencing was performed on peripheral blood, taken in a trial of Ad26.COV2.S vaccine versus placebo. The source is a person aged 18-60 years who received the Ad26.COV2.S COVID-19 vaccine or a placebo.

Of note for this clone: The junction departs from germline at one end; a sequencing error may be responsible. The rearrangement links TRBV5-1 to TRBJ2-1, with D possibly matching TRBD2 (5 bases). Germline assignment: CDR1 SGHRS and CDR2 YFSETQ. This CDR3 has 16 amino acids. The CDR3 coding sequence is TGCGCCAGCAGCGGCGGTGCGGGTTTCTCCCACAATGAGCAGTTCTTC. Protein: CASSGGAGFSHNEQFF.

The genes are TRBV11-2 and TRBJ2-7, with 9 bases fitting TRBD1. The CDR3 totals 14 residues. Germline loops: CDR1 SGHAT, CDR2 FQNNGV. Trimming at V came to 5 bases and at J to 3 bases, leaving 5 bases not matched to a gene. CDR3 sequence: CASSPGQGNYEQYF. DNA of the CDR3: TGTGCCAGCAGCCCCGGACAGGGGAACTACGAGCAGTACTTC.

This clone was observed a few times. The chain joins TRBV7-8 to TRBJ1-2, with D possibly matching TRBD1 (5 bases). Germline assignment: CDR1 SGHVS and CDR2 FQNEAQ. V lost 1 base to trimming and J lost 7 bases, with 13 bases between them. The CDR3 extends over 14 amino acids. The CDR3 region is CASSLESKGTGYTF. DNA for the CDR3: TGTGCCAGCAGCTTAGAGTCTAAGGGGACTGGCTACACCTTC.

The chain employs TRBV29-1 and TRBJ2-2; 8 positions agree with TRBD2. Trimming at V came to 7 bases and at J to 1 base, leaving 8 bases not matched to a gene. This CDR3 has 15 residues. Germline V CDR1 and CDR2: SQVTM, ANQGSEA. The CDR3 nucleotides are TGCAGCGCCAGGGGTCTAGCGGGGAACACCGGGGAGCTGTTTTTT. Residues: CSARGLAGNTGELFF.

The genes are TRBV3-1 (or the pseudogene TRBV3-2) and TRBJ1-6; unclear D gene. Germline V lookup: CDR1 LGHDT, CDR2 YNNKEL (reference sequence). V was shortened by 0 bases and J by 7 bases, with 10 bases between the two germline ends. This CDR3 has 15 residues. The CDR3 region is CASSQEGFVNSPLHF. The CDR3 nucleotides read TGTGCCAGCAGCCAAGAAGGGTTTGTGAATTCACCCCTCCACTTT.

V and J are TRBV19 and TRBJ1-1; D gene unclear. The germline gives CDR1 LNHDA, CDR2 SQIVND (reference sequence). Trimming shortened V by 9 bases and J by 0 bases, and 5 bases separated the two germline ends. This CDR3 has 11 amino acids. CDR3 in amino acids: CASGLNTEAFF. As DNA, the CDR3 is TGTGCCAGCGGACTGAACACTGAAGCTTTCTTT.